This T cell receptor (beta chain) was sequenced for a study of blood T cell repertoires in COVID-19. Study summary: PBMCs, B-cell-depleted T cells, or T cells were the source of the cDNA or gDNA that made up the material.

Seattle patients were enrolled while actively infected and followed longitudinally. In the source study's methods: Quantification of nucleated cells was approximated via reference gene primer amplification. Assay used: immunoSEQ multiplex PCR; TCRdb lists only in-frame clones, some missing. Clonal size and the V and J genes are those of that table, whereas D and trimming came from the DNA. The sample holds some 120,000 clones; 92% are singletons and the top ten take around 2%. Trimming took off 0 bases at V and 2 bases at J, with 14 bases between the two ends. This CDR3 has 16 amino acids. Germline V gives CDR1 SGHRS, CDR2 YFSETQ.

The sequencing sample was made of peripheral blood. The J gene is TRBJ2-5, the V gene TRBV5-1; a possible D gene is TRBD1 (7 bases). This receptor was obtained from a man aged 50 or older with COVID-19, enrolled during active disease. The chain's CDR3 is CASSLENAGGQETQYF. The CDR3 DNA reads as TGCGCCAGCAGCTTGGAGAACGCAGGGGGGCAAGAGACCCAGTACTTC.